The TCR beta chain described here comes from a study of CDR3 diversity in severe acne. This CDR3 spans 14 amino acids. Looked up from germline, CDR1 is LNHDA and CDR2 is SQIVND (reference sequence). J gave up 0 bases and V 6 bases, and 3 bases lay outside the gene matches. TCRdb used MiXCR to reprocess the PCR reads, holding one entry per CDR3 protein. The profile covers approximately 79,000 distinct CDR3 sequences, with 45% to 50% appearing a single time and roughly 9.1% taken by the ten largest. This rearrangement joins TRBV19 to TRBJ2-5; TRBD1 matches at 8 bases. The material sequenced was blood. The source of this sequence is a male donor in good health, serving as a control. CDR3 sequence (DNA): TGTGCCAGTAGGCAGGGGGCGAACCAAGAGACCCAGTACTTC. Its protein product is CASRQGANQETQYF.